This T cell receptor (beta chain) originates from a study of CD8 T cells in ankylosing spondylitis. TCRdb analysed the 5' RACE reads with MiXCR anew, one entry per CDR3 protein. The data show around 340,000 distinct CDR3 sequences, approximately 15% seen once. Overall study findings and caveats: There was reportedly significant enrichment of clones that were disease-linked in matched ankylosing spondylitis synovial fluid.

V was cut by 2 bases and J by 4 bases, with 13 bases left in between. This CDR3 has 15 amino acids. The V gene's germline CDR1 is SGHRS and CDR2 YFSETQ. In regard to this clonotype: Its specificity is unknown.

V gene TRBV5-1 combines with J gene TRBJ2-1, with D possibly matching TRBD1 (6 bases). The TCR comes from a male donor with ankylosing spondylitis or in good health (not recorded which). The sample comprised blood, either unsorted or a sorted T cell fraction (not recorded which). CDR3 bases: TGCGCCAGCAGCTTTGAGGGGGAATTATACAATGAGCAGTTCTTC. It is translated as CASSFEGELYNEQFF. Drawing the rest from reference TRBV5-1 and TRBJ2-1, the complete variable domain is KAGVTQTPRYLIKTRGQQVTLSCSPISGHRSVSWYQQTPGQGLQFLFEYFSETQRNKGNFPGRFSGRQFSNSRSEMNVSTLELGDSALYLCASSFEGELYNEQFFGPGTRLTVL.